This entry describes one T cell receptor (beta chain). What it binds is unknown. The PCR was carried out with 60 Vbeta primers and 13 Jbeta primers. Authors' methods: In a later analysis, some 80 million unique TCR beta chains included roughly 11 million shared by two or more donors. Assay: immunoSEQ multiplex PCR; the TCRdb copy retains only in-frame clones and omits some. That table gives V, J and clone size, and the DNA gave D and trimming. Of 75,000 to 95,000 clones listed, approximately 60% were seen once; the top ten hold roughly 21%. These data come from a study of cytomegalovirus exposure and HLA in healthy donors. With 0 bases removed from V and 5 bases from J, the gap between germline ends came to 11 bases. Germline CDR1 LGHNA, CDR2 YSLEER. This CDR3 is built from 14 residues. General observations from the study: No immune exposure information besides CMV serostatus was available. Reportedly, diagnosis of cytomegalovirus status by the classifier showed high specificity and sensitivity.

This chain connects TRBV4-3 to TRBJ2-7; D may be TRBD1 (6 bases). This sequence originates from a woman between 45 and 65 years old in good health and CMV-seropositive. The sample was PBMCs. The CDR3 sequence is CASSQETGSNEQYF. Written as DNA, the CDR3 is TGCGCCAGCAGCCAAGAAACAGGGTCCAACGAGCAGTACTTC.